The 5 T cell receptor beta chains below were found in one sample sequenced in a study of shared T cell receptors in the human thymus. The method was immunoSEQ multiplex PCR; TCRdb's version includes in-frame clones alone and lacks a portion of them. In the table there are more than 550,000 clones, around 87% of which are singletons. The sample also formed part of further work on human thymus T cells.

Material for sequencing was thymocytes. The receptors originated from a boy under three years old with a congenital heart defect.

This chain joins TRBV13 and TRBJ1-2, with 9 positions matching TRBD1. The CDR3 is 14 residues long. Germline-derived CDR1 and CDR2 are PRHDT and FYEKMQ (reference sequence). Trimming cost V 5 bases and J 3 bases; bases outside gene matches: 4. The CDR3 region has the DNA TGTGCCAGCAGCCCCCGACAGGGGGACTATGGCTACACCTTC. This codes for CASSPRQGDYGYTF.

This chain joins TRBV15 and TRBJ2-5; D unclear. CDR1 is LNHNV and CDR2 is YYDKDF in the germline V gene (reference sequence). The V end lost 1 base, the J end lost 4 bases, and 19 bases lay between the germline ends. This CDR3 has 17 amino acids. The CDR3 loop reads CATSRGVLSETRETQYF. CDR3 DNA sequence: TGTGCCACCAGCAGAGGGGTTTTGAGCGAGACGCGAGAGACCCAGTACTTC.

V and J are TRBV5-1 and TRBJ1-3, with 7 bases that match TRBD1. J was trimmed by 2 bases and V by 3 bases; bases with no gene match: 5. From germline, CDR1 is SGHRS and CDR2 YFSETQ. The CDR3 is made up of 15 amino acids. The CDR3 sequence: CASSSDGTAGNTIYF. The CDR3 nucleotides are TGCGCCAGCAGCTCGGACGGGACAGCTGGAAACACCATATATTTT.

The chain carries TRBV30 and TRBJ2-5; maybe TRBD2 (7 bases). CDR1 is GTSNPN and CDR2 is SVGIG in the germline V gene (reference sequence). This CDR3 comprises 16 residues. V was shortened by 3 bases and J by 5 bases, with 22 bases between the two germline ends. The CDR3 reads CAWRPPCTRGGETQYF. DNA for the CDR3: TGTGCCTGGAGACCACCGTGCACTAGGGGGGGGGAGACCCAGTACTTC.

The rearrangement links TRBV6-5 to TRBJ1-5; D might be TRBD1 (5 bases). The CDR3 sequence is 14 residues long. Trimming shortened V by 8 bases and J by 5 bases, and 16 bases separated the two germline ends. CDR1 is MNHEY and CDR2 is SVGAGI in the germline V gene. DNA of the CDR3: TGTGCCAGCTGGGGGGGAGGTCGACATCAGCCCCAGCATTTT. As protein: CASWGGGRHQPQHF.